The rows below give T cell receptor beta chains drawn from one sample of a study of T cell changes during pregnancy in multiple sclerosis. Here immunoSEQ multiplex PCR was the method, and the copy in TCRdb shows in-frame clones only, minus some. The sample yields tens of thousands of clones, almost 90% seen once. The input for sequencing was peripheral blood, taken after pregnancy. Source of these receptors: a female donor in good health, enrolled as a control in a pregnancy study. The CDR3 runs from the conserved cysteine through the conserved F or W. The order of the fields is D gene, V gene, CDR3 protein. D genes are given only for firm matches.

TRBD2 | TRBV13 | CASSRFGIREGLYETQYF
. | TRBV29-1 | CSVVRGETQYF
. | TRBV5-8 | CASSFQQLGTDTQYF
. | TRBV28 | CASSVQGPASSPQHF
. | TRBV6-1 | CASSNDFQETQYF
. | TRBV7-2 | CASSRDWTGELFF
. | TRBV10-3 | CAIRTVDSPSEGYTF
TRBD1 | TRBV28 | CASSLRYGTGTVNYGYTF
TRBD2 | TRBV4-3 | CASSQEGLADTDTQYF
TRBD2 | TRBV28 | CASSFGGETQYF